One and the same sample provided the 17 T cell receptor beta chains below, sequenced in a study of sequential checkpoint blockade in melanoma. The assay was immunoSEQ multiplex PCR, and TCRdb's table has in-frame clones only and misses some. The sample lists around 8,000 clones, roughly 60% occurring once. Noted treatment: randomized to nivolumab then ipilimumab (arm A) or the reverse (arm B). This specimen consisted of CD8+ T cells sorted from blood (inferred from file names), obtained from a patient given nivolumab and ipilimumab in sequence. The origin of the receptors is a human patient with melanoma. Some clones in this sample may be carry-over from other donors' samples.

The chain recombines TRBV28 with TRBJ1-1; no reliable D call. CDR1 is MDHEN, CDR2 SYDVKM, per germline. V was pared by 6 bases and J by 8 bases, with 10 bases between. The CDR3 sequence is 11 residues long. In DNA form, the CDR3 reads TGTGCCAGCAGCGCGTCGGTAGAAGCTTTCTTT. It translates to CASSASVEAFF. The complete variable domain, with remaining parts taken from reference TRBV28 and TRBJ1-1, reads DVKVTQSSRYLVKRTGEKVFLECVQDMDHENMFWYRQDPGLGLRLIYFSYDVKMKEKGDIPEGYSVSREKKERFSLILESASTNQTSMYLCASSASVEAFFGQGTRLTVV.

This clone appeared a single time. The V gene is TRBV14, the J gene TRBJ2-2, with a possible D match to TRBD2 (7 bases). Germline assignment: CDR1 SGHDN and CDR2 FVKESK. V shed 4 bases and J shed 4 bases, with 19 bases lying between them. The CDR3 runs 17 residues. CDR3 amino acids: CASSPKFGGPVTGELFF. In nucleotides, the CDR3 is TGTGCCAGCAGCCCCAAGTTCGGGGGGCCCGTCACCGGGGAGCTGTTTTTT.

By share, this clone counts as medium-sized. This chain joins TRBV5-8 and TRBJ1-5; D is undetermined. There are 15 residues in the CDR3. V was clipped by 4 bases and J by 2 bases, with 13 bases between them. The germline V gene has CDR1 SGHTS and CDR2 YDEGEE. CDR3: CASSPPRSGNQPQHF. The CDR3 DNA is TGTGCCAGCAGCCCCCCCCGTTCCGGCAATCAGCCCCAGCATTTT.

The genes are TRBV6-1 and TRBJ2-1, with D uncertain. With 8 bases removed from V and 2 bases from J, the gap between germline ends came to 10 bases. CDR3 size: 13 residues. Germline loops: CDR1 MNHNS, CDR2 SASEGT. CDR3 sequence (DNA): TGTGCCAGCTGCCAGAACACCTACAATGAGCAGTTCTTC. The encoded protein is CASCQNTYNEQFF.

The rearrangement joins TRBV12-2 to TRBJ1-1. TRBV12-2 is labeled a pseudogene. The CDR3 spans 16 residues. CDR3 amino acids: CASRLVARNQNTEAFF. CDR3 in DNA: TGTGCAAGTCGCTTAGTAGCGAGGAACCAGAACACTGAAGCTTTCTTT.

This clone was observed a handful of times. The chain combines TRBV27 with TRBJ2-7; possibly TRBD1 for D (5 bases). The CDR3 runs 13 residues. CDR1 MNHEY and CDR2 SMNVEV come from the germline V gene (reference sequence). Trimming pared 1 base from V and 5 bases from J, leaving 9 bases between. The CDR3 bases are TGTGCCAGCAGTTTATGGGGCTTGGACGAGCAGTACTTC. Translating gives CASSLWGLDEQYF.

This chain connects TRBV4-2 to TRBJ2-1, with 11 bases lining up with TRBD2. Germline assignment: CDR1 LGHNA and CDR2 YNFKEQ. V shed 4 bases and J 1 base; nucleotides not matched to a gene: 6. CDR3 length: 17 residues. The CDR3 sequence is CASSRQLAGDSYNEQFF. CDR3 coding DNA: TGTGCCAGCAGCCGACAACTAGCGGGGGATTCCTACAATGAGCAGTTCTTC.

The chain combines TRBV28 with TRBJ1-6; D is unresolved. The CDR3 has 16 residues. Germline CDR1 and CDR2: MDHEN and SYDVKM. V lost 1 base and J lost 8, with 15 bases in between. CDR3 DNA sequence: TGTGCCAGCAGTTTATCGGCGGGCTTTATTTATTCACCCCTCCACTTT. Protein product: CASSLSAGFIYSPLHF.

This chain links TRBV9 with TRBJ1-5; no firm D call. V lost 4 bases and J lost 1, with 12 bases in between. Looked up from germline, CDR1 is SGDLS and CDR2 is YYNGEE. The CDR3 has 15 amino acids. The CDR3 DNA is TGTGCCAGCAGCCGCCCCTGGAGGAGCAATCAGCCCCAGCATTTT. Translating gives CASSRPWRSNQPQHF.

The J gene is TRBJ1-5, the V gene TRBV4-2; 9 positions match TRBD1. J gave up 6 bases and V 0 bases, and 9 bases lay outside the gene matches. This CDR3 region has 17 residues. Looked up from germline, CDR1 is LGHNA and CDR2 is YNFKEQ. The CDR3: CASSQDVGGQGLQPQHF. Here the CDR3 DNA reads TGTGCCAGCAGCCAAGATGTCGGGGGACAGGGTCTTCAGCCCCAGCATTTT.

The chain links TRBV4-2 to TRBJ1-2; TRBD1 matches 11 bases. CDR1 and CDR2 from the germline V gene are LGHNA and YNFKEQ. The CDR3 covers 17 residues. V gave up 4 bases and J gave up 4 bases; unmatched junction bases: 11. This CDR3 reads CASSPGQGARFIYGYTF. In nucleotides, the CDR3 is TGTGCCAGCAGCCCAGGACAGGGGGCGAGGTTCATCTATGGCTACACCTTC.

This chain connects TRBV5-4 to TRBJ2-7, with 10 bases lining up with TRBD1. Germline V gene lookup returns CDR1 SGHNT and CDR2 YYREEE (reference sequence). V lost 5 bases to trimming and J lost 3 bases; unmatched junction nucleotides: 8. There are 15 residues in the CDR3. The CDR3 DNA reads as TGTGCCAGCAGGCAAACCGGGACAGGGGACTACGAGCAGTACTTC. Translation gives CASRQTGTGDYEQYF.

V is TRBV4-1 and J is TRBJ2-1; D ambiguous. Germline loops: CDR1 MGHRA, CDR2 YSYEKL. Trimming stripped 1 base from V and 4 bases from J, with 5 bases between. CDR3 length: 13 residues. The CDR3 DNA sequence: TGCGCCAGCAGCCAAGCGGTGTACAATGAGCAGTTCTTC. Translated, it gives CASSQAVYNEQFF.

Comment on this clone: A far larger clone is one base from this, pointing to a likely read error. Other DNA sequences in this specimen translate into the identical CDR3. The chain combines TRBV7-9 with TRBJ1-3, with no clear D. Trimming cost V 5 bases and J 0 bases, with 17 bases left between them. The CDR3 is 17 residues long. In germline, CDR1 is SEHNR, CDR2 FQNEAQ (reference sequence). CDR3 sequence (DNA): TGTGCCAGCAGCCAAAGGGCAGGAGGCCGCTCTGGAAACACCATATATTTT. This gives the protein CASSQRAGGRSGNTIYF. Variable domain in full (rest from reference TRBV7-9 and TRBJ1-3): DTGVSQNPRHKITKRGQNVTFRCDPISEHNRLYWYRQTLGQGPEFLTYFQNEAQLEKSRLLSDRFSAERPKGSFSTLEIQRTEQGDSAMYLCASSQRAGGRSGNTIYFGEGSWLTVV.

This chain joins TRBV4-1 and TRBJ1-2; D is uncertain. Germline-derived CDR1 and CDR2 are MGHRA and YSYEKL. The CDR3 totals 12 residues. Trimming removed 4 bases at V and 8 bases at J, with 11 bases between. In DNA form, the CDR3 reads TGCGCCAGCAGCCGGGCAGGTGAGGGCTACACCTTC. Translation gives CASSRAGEGYTF.

The chain recombines TRBV2 with TRBJ2-5; TRBD2 matches at 13 bases. This CDR3 comprises 18 residues. The V and J ends lost 5 bases and 1 base, in that order; junction bases with no gene match: 10. In germline, CDR1 is SNHLY, CDR2 FYNNEI. CDR3 protein: CASSPIGLAGALQETQYF. The DNA for the CDR3 is TGTGCCAGCAGTCCAATTGGACTAGCGGGGGCCCTCCAAGAGACCCAGTACTTC.

This clone was counted at least ten times. The chain recombines TRBV11-1 with TRBJ2-7; perhaps TRBD2 as D (6 bases). Trimming removed 3 bases from V and 3 bases from J, with 15 bases in between. Germline loops: CDR1 SGHAT, CDR2 FQDESV (reference sequence). There are 15 residues in the CDR3. Written as DNA, the CDR3 is TGTGCCAGCAGCTTTCGGGACTGGGGGGACTACGAGCAGTACTTC. Its protein product is CASSFRDWGDYEQYF.